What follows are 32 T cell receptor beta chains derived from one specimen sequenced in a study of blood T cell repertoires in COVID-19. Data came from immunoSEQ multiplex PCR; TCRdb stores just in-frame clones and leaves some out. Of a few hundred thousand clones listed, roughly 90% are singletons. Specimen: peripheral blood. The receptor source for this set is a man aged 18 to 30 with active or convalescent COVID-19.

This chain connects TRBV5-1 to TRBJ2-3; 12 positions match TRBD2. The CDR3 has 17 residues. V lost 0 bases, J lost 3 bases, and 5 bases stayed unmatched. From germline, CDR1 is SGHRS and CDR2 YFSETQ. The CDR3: CASSLALAGGPTDTQYF. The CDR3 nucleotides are TGCGCCAGCAGCTTGGCCCTAGCGGGAGGGCCAACAGATACGCAGTATTTT. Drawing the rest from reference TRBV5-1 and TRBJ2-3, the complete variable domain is KAGVTQTPRYLIKTRGQQVTLSCSPISGHRSVSWYQQTPGQGLQFLFEYFSETQRNKGNFPGRFSGRQFSNSRSEMNVSTLELGDSALYLCASSLALAGGPTDTQYFGPGTRLTVL.

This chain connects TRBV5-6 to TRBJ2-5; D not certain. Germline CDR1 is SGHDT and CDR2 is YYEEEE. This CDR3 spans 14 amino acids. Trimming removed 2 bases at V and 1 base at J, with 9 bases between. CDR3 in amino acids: CASSFTSSQETQYF. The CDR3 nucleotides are TGTGCCAGCAGCTTTACTTCGAGCCAAGAGACCCAGTACTTC. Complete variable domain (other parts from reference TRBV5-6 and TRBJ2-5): DAGVTQSPTHLIKTRGQQVTLRCSPKSGHDTVSWYQQALGQGPQFIFQYYEEEERQRGNFPDRFSGHQFPNYSSELNVNALLLGDSALYLCASSFTSSQETQYFGPGTRLLVL.

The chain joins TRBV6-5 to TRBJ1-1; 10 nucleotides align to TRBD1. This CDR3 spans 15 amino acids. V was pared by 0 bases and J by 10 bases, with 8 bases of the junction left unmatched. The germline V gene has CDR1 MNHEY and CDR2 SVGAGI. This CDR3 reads CASSYSTGTGAGAFF. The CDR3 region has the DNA TGTGCCAGCAGTTACTCGACCGGGACAGGGGCTGGAGCTTTCTTT.

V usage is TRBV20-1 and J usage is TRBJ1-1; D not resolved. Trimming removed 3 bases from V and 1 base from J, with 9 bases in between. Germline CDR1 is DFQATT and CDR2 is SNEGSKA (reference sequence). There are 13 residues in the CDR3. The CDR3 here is CSASPFSNTEAFF. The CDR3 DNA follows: TGCAGTGCTAGTCCGTTTTCGAACACTGAAGCTTTCTTT.

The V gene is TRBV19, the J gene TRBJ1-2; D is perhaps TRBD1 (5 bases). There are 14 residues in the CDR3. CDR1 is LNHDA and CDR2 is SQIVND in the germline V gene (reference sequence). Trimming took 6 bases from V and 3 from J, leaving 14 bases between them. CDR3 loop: CASSSGGTDYGYTF. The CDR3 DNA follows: TGTGCCAGTAGCTCTGGCGGGACGGACTATGGCTACACCTTC.

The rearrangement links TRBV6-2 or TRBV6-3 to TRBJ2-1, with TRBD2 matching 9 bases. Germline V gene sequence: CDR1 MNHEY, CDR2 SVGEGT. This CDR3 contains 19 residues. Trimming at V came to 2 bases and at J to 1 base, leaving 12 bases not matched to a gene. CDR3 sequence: CASSYRTSAIQMSYNEQFF. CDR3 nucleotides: TGTGCCAGCAGTTACAGGACTAGCGCGATTCAAATGTCCTACAATGAGCAGTTCTTC.

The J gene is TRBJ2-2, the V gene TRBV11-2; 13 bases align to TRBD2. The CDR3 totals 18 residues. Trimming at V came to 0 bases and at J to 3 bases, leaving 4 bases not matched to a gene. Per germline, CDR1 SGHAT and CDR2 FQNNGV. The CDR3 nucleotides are TGTGCCAGCAGCTTAGATGAACTAGCGGGAGGGTACACCGGGGAGCTGTTTTTT. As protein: CASSLDELAGGYTGELFF.

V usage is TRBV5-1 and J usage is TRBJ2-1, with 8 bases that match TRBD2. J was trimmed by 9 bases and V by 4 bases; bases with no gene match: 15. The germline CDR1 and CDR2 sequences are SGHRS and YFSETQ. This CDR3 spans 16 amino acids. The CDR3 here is CASSMDSGVTLGEQFF. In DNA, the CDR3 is TGCGCCAGCAGCATGGATAGCGGGGTGACTTTGGGTGAGCAGTTCTTC. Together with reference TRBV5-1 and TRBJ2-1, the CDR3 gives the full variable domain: KAGVTQTPRYLIKTRGQQVTLSCSPISGHRSVSWYQQTPGQGLQFLFEYFSETQRNKGNFPGRFSGRQFSNSRSEMNVSTLELGDSALYLCASSMDSGVTLGEQFFGPGTRLTVL.

DNA of the CDR3: TGTGCTAGTGGTTTTACCAGGGACAGGAGCTACGAGCAGTACTTC. This gives the protein CASGFTRDRSYEQYF. The J gene is TRBJ2-7, the V gene TRBV12-5; 8 bases match TRBD1. The CDR3 consists of 15 residues. Germline V CDR1 and CDR2: LGHNT, FRNRAP. J gave up 3 bases and V 3 bases, and 7 bases lay outside the gene matches.

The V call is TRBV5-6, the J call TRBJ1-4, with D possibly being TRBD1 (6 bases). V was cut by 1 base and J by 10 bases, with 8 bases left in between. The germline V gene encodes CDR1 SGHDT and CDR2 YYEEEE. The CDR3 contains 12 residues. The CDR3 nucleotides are TGTGCCAGCAGCTTGAGGGGGGGAAAACTGTTTTTT. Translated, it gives CASSLRGGKLFF.

CDR3 nucleotide sequence: TGTGCCAGCAGCGGGACAGACTTCTATAATTCACCCCTCCACTTT. It is translated as CASSGTDFYNSPLHF. The J gene is TRBJ1-6, the V gene TRBV9, with D perhaps TRBD1 (6 bases). Germline V CDR1 and CDR2: SGDLS, YYNGEE. The ends were cut back, 3 bases at V and 3 bases at J, with 10 bases in the middle. The CDR3 contains 15 residues.

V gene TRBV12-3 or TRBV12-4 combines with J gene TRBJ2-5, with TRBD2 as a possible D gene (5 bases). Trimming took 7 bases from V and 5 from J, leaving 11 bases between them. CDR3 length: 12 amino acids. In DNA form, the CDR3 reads TGTGCCAGCATGGGGAGCCGCGAGACCCAGTACTTC. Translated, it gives CASMGSRETQYF.

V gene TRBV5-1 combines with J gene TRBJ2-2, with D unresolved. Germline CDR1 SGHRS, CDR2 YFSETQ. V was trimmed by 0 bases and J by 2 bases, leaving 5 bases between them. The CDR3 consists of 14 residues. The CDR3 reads CASSLVANTGELFF. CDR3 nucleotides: TGCGCCAGCAGCTTGGTGGCTAACACCGGGGAGCTGTTTTTT.

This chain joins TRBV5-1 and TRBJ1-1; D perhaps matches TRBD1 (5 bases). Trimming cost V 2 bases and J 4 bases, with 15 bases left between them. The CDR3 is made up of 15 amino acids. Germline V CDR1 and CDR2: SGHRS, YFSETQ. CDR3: CASSFRGREGTEAFF. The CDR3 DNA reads TGCGCCAGCAGCTTCCGAGGCAGGGAGGGCACTGAAGCTTTCTTT.

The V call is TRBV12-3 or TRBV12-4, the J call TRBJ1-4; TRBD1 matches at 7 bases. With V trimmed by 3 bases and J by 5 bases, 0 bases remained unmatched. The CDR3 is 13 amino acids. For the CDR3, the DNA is TGTGCCAGCAGTTTGGGACAGAATGAAAAACTGTTTTTT. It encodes CASSLGQNEKLFF.

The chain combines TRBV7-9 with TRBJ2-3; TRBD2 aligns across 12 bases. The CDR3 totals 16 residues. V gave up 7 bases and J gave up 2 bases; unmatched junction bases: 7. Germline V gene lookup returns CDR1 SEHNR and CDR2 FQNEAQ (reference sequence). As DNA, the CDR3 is TGTGCCAGCATCCCACTAGCGGGGGGTGACACAGATACGCAGTATTTT. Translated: CASIPLAGGDTDTQYF.

CDR3 nucleotides: TGTGCCAGCAGCTTCGGCGGCGCGACGAACTATGGCTACACCTTC. Encoded protein: CASSFGGATNYGYTF. The gene calls are TRBV7-9 and TRBJ1-2, with no clear D. V lost 3 bases, J lost 2 bases, and 13 bases lay in between. The CDR3 totals 15 residues. The germline V gene has CDR1 SEHNR and CDR2 FQNEAQ (reference sequence). The whole variable domain, remainder taken from reference TRBV7-9 and TRBJ1-2, is DTGVSQNPRHKITKRGQNVTFRCDPISEHNRLYWYRQTLGQGPEFLTYFQNEAQLEKSRLLSDRFSAERPKGSFSTLEIQRTEQGDSAMYLCASSFGGATNYGYTFGSGTRLTVV.

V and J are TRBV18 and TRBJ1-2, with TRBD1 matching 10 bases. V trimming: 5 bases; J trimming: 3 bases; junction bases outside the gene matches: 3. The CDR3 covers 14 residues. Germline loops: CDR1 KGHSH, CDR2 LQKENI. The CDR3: CASSVTGGDYGYTF. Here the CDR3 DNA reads TGTGCCAGCTCAGTGACAGGGGGCGACTATGGCTACACCTTC.

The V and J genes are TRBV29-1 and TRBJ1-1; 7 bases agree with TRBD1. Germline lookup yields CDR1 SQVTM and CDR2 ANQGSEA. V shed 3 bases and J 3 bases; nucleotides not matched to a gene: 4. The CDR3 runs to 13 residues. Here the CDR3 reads CSVEVGQDTEAFF. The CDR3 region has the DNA TGCAGCGTTGAGGTCGGACAGGACACTGAAGCTTTCTTT. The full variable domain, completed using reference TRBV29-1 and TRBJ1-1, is SAVISQKPSRDICQRGTSLTIQCQVDSQVTMMFWYRQQPGQSLTLIATANQGSEATYESGFVIDKFPISRPNLTFSTLTVSNMSPEDSSIYLCSVEVGQDTEAFFGQGTRLTVV.

CDR3 nucleotide sequence: TGTGCCAGCAGCACCCGGCAGGGACTAGCGGGGAATGAGCAGTTCTTC. It specifies CASSTRQGLAGNEQFF. This sequence joins TRBV11-2 and TRBJ2-1, with 13 bases matching TRBD2. The germline gives CDR1 SGHAT, CDR2 FQNNGV. The CDR3 consists of 16 residues. The V segment lost 5 bases and the J segment 7 bases; nucleotides outside the gene matches: 8.

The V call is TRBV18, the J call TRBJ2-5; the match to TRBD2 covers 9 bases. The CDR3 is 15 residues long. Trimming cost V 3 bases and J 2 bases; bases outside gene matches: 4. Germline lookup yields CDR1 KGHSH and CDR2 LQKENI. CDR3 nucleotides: TGTGCCAGCTCACCTTCGACTAGCGGACAAGAGACCCAGTACTTC. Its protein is CASSPSTSGQETQYF.

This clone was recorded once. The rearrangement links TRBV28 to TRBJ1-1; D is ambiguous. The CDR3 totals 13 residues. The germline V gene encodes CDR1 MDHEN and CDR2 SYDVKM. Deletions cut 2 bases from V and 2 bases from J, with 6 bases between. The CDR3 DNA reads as TGTGCCAGCAGTTTACGGACTAACACTGAAGCTTTCTTT. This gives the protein CASSLRTNTEAFF. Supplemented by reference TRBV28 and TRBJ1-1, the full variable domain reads DVKVTQSSRYLVKRTGEKVFLECVQDMDHENMFWYRQDPGLGLRLIYFSYDVKMKEKGDIPEGYSVSREKKERFSLILESASTNQTSMYLCASSLRTNTEAFFGQGTRLTVV.

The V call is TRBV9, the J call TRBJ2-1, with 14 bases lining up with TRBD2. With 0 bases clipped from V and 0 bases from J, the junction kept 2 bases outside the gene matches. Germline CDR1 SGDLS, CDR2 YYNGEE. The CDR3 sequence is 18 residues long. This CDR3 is CASSVGTSGGHSYNEQFF. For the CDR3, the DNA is TGTGCCAGCAGCGTAGGGACTAGCGGGGGGCACTCCTACAATGAGCAGTTCTTC.

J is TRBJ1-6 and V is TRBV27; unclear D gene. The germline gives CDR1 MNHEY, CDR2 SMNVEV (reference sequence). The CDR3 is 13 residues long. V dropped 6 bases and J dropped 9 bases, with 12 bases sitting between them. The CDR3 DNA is TGTGCCAGCAGCCCCCTACCGGGTTCACCCCTCCACTTT. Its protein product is CASSPLPGSPLHF.

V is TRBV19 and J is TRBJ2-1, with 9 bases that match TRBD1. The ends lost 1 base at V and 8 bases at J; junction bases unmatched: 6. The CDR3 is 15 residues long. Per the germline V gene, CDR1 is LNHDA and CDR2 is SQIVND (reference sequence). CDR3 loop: CASSIVQGAEHEQFF. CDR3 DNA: TGTGCCAGTAGTATAGTACAGGGGGCTGAGCATGAGCAGTTCTTC.

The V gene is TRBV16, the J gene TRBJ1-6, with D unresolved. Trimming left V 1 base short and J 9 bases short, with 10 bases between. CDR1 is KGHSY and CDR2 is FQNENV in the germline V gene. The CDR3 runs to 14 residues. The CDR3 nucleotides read TGTGCCAGCAGCCAATTTGGGCTGATTTCACCCCTCCACTTT. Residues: CASSQFGLISPLHF.

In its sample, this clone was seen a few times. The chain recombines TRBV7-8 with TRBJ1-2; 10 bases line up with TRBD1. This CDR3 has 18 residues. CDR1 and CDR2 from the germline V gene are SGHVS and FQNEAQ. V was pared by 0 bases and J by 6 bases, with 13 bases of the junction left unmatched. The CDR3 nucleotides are TGTGCCAGCAGCTTAGCGAAAGGGACAGGGGCGATGGTTCATGGCTACACCTTC. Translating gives CASSLAKGTGAMVHGYTF.

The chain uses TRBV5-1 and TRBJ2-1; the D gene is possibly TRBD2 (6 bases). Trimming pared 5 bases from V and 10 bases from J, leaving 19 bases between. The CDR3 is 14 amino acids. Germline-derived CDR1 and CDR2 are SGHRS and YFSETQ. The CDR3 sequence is CASRAGLERLEQFF. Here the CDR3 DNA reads TGCGCCAGCAGGGCGGGACTGGAGCGTTTGGAGCAGTTCTTC.

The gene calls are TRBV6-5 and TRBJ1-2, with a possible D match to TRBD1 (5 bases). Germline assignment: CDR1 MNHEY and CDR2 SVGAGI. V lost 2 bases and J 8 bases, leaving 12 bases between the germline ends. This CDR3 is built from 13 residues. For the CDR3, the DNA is TGTGCCAGCAGTTACGGTCGACAGCAGGGCTACACCTTC. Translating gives CASSYGRQQGYTF.

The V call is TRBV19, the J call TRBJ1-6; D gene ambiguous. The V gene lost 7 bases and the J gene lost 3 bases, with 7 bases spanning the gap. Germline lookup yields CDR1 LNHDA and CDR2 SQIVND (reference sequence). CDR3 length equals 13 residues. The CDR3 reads CASKDYYNSPLHF. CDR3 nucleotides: TGTGCCAGTAAAGACTACTATAATTCACCCCTCCACTTT.

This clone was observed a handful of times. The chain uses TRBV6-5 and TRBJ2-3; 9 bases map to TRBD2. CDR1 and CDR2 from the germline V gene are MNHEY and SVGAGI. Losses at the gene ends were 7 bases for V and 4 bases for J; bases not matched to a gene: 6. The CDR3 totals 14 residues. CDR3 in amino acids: CASITGGGADTQYF. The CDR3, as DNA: TGTGCCAGCATAACTGGCGGGGGGGCAGATACGCAGTATTTT.

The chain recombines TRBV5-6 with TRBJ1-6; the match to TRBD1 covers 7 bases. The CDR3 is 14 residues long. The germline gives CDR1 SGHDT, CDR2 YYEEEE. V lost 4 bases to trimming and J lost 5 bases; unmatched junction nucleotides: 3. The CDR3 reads CASSRGTDNSPLHF. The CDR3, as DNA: TGTGCCAGCAGCCGAGGGACAGATAATTCACCCCTCCACTTT.